This passage covers 15 T cell receptor beta chains from one sample sequenced in a study of blood T cell repertoires in COVID-19. TCRdb keeps only in-frame clones here, not all; method: immunoSEQ multiplex PCR. The table lists under 100,000 clones, around 80% of them singletons. The sample was peripheral blood. The receptors shown here come from a woman older than 75 with active or convalescent COVID-19.

J is TRBJ2-7 and V is TRBV11-2; perhaps TRBD2 as D (5 bases). V was trimmed by 5 bases and J by 2 bases, leaving 10 bases between them. Germline CDR1 is SGHAT and CDR2 is FQNNGV. The CDR3 covers 13 residues. In DNA, the CDR3 is TGTGCCAGCAGCAGCGGATCTACCTACGAGCAGTACTTC. Translating gives CASSSGSTYEQYF. Full variable domain (outside the CDR3, taken from reference TRBV11-2 and TRBJ2-7): EAGVAQSPRYKIIEKRQSVAFWCNPISGHATLYWYQQILGQGPKLLIQFQNNGVVDDSQLPKDRFSAERLKGVDSTLKIQPAKLEDSAVYLCASSSGSTYEQYFGPGTRLTVT.

This chain joins TRBV29-1 and TRBJ1-1; D perhaps matches TRBD1 (6 bases). The CDR3 totals 13 residues. CDR1 and CDR2 from the germline V gene are SQVTM and ANQGSEA. Trimming pared 5 bases from V and 2 bases from J, leaving 12 bases between. Here the CDR3 DNA reads TGCAGCGTTCTGTGGACAGCAAACACTGAAGCTTTCTTT. It codes for CSVLWTANTEAFF.

The gene calls are TRBV10-3 and TRBJ2-5; D may be TRBD1 (6 bases). V gave up 0 bases and J gave up 1 base, with 12 bases separating them. The CDR3 consists of 16 residues. CDR1 and CDR2 (germline): ENHRY, SYGVKD. The CDR3 here is CAISESRGGSQETQYF. CDR3 DNA: TGTGCCATCAGTGAGTCGAGAGGGGGTTCCCAAGAGACCCAGTACTTC.

The chain uses TRBV6-2 or TRBV6-3 and TRBJ1-6; 7 bases fit TRBD1. The V gene end was trimmed by 5 bases and the J gene end by 8 bases; junction bases not matched to a gene: 6. This CDR3 is built from 14 residues. Germline CDR1 and CDR2: MNHEY and SVGEGT. The CDR3 region is CASSQGQNYSPLHF. Written as DNA, the CDR3 is TGTGCCAGCAGTCAGGGACAGAATTATTCACCCCTCCACTTT.

This rearrangement joins TRBV4-3 to TRBJ2-1, with TRBD2 matching over 13 bases. Germline V CDR1 and CDR2: LGHNA, YSLEER. This CDR3 has 19 amino acids. J was trimmed by 7 bases and V by 0 bases; bases with no gene match: 12. CDR3 nucleotides: TGCGCCAGCAGCCAAGACGTCCCACTAGCGGGGGGGCCAATAAATGAGCAGTTCTTC. It specifies CASSQDVPLAGGPINEQFF.

This chain joins TRBV4-2 and TRBJ2-1; 14 nucleotides match TRBD2. The CDR3 loop spans 16 amino acids. Germline V gene sequence: CDR1 LGHNA, CDR2 YNFKEQ. Trimming at V came to 6 bases and at J to 4 bases, leaving 5 bases not matched to a gene. CDR3 nucleotide sequence: TGTGCCAGCAGGCTTAGACTAGCGGGGGGGTACAATGAGCAGTTCTTC. Protein product: CASRLRLAGGYNEQFF.

The chain uses TRBV5-6 and TRBJ2-5; TRBD1 agrees at 7 bases. Germline assignment: CDR1 SGHDT and CDR2 YYEEEE. This CDR3 is built from 15 residues. Trimming removed 3 bases from V and 3 bases from J; junction bases left unmatched: 8. The CDR3 sequence: CASSSRTGLKETQYF. CDR3 sequence (DNA): TGTGCCAGCAGCTCACGGACAGGATTAAAAGAGACCCAGTACTTC.

V and J are TRBV19 and TRBJ2-7, with 7 bases lining up with TRBD1. The CDR3 contains 14 residues. Germline assignment: CDR1 LNHDA and CDR2 SQIVND (reference sequence). The ends lost 5 bases at V and 2 bases at J; junction bases unmatched: 6. CDR3 in DNA: TGTGCCAGTAGTTTGACAGGGCCCCCCTACGAGCAGTACTTC. It encodes CASSLTGPPYEQYF.

The sample holds many counts of this clone. This rearrangement joins TRBV5-1 to TRBJ1-4, with D possibly TRBD1 on 5 matching bases. The CDR3 consists of 15 residues. The germline V gene has CDR1 SGHRS and CDR2 YFSETQ. Trimming took 6 bases from V and 5 from J, leaving 17 bases between them. In DNA, the CDR3 is TGCGCCAGCAATCTCGGGGGAGGTGACAATGAAAAACTGTTTTTT. The encoded protein is CASNLGGGDNEKLFF.

This clone has at least ten counts. The chain carries TRBV12-3 or TRBV12-4 and TRBJ2-7, with D tentatively TRBD1 (5 bases). This CDR3 has 12 residues. V was cut by 3 bases and J by 6 bases, with 9 bases left in between. The chain's CDR3 is CASSFQGSEQYF. The CDR3 DNA reads as TGTGCCAGCAGTTTTCAGGGTTCCGAGCAGTACTTC.

This clone was detected a few times. The V and J genes are TRBV6-5 and TRBJ1-1, with 7 nucleotides matching TRBD1. Unmatched junction bases numbered 16, after V lost 4 bases and J lost 8 bases. Germline V gene lookup returns CDR1 MNHEY and CDR2 SVGAGI. CDR3 length equals 16 residues. The CDR3 DNA is TGTGCCAGCAGTTCCCTACTCAGGGACAGATCGGCCGAAGCTTTCTTT. Translated: CASSSLLRDRSAEAFF.

This chain connects TRBV18 to TRBJ1-3, with TRBD1 as a possible D gene (6 bases). CDR1 and CDR2 (germline): KGHSH, LQKENI. This CDR3 has 17 amino acids. The V end was cut by 3 bases, the J end by 3 bases, with 18 bases between. CDR3 loop: CASSPTSGRGLGNTIYF. In DNA form, the CDR3 reads TGTGCCAGCTCACCGACCTCGGGGCGGGGGCTTGGAAACACCATATATTTT. The full variable domain, its missing parts supplied by reference TRBV18 and TRBJ1-3, is NAGVMQNPRHLVRRRGQEARLRCSPMKGHSHVYWYRQLPEEGLKFMVYLQKENIIDESGMPKERFSAEFPKEGPSILRIQQVVRGDSAAYFCASSPTSGRGLGNTIYFGEGSWLTVV.

This clone was recorded only once. The chain has TRBV19 and TRBJ1-5; no clear D. Trimming cost V 5 bases and J 7 bases, with 12 bases left between them. This CDR3 comprises 13 residues. Germline values: CDR1 LNHDA, CDR2 SQIVND (reference sequence). Written as DNA, the CDR3 is TGTGCCAGTAGTTTGCTCGCGGGGCAGCCCCAGCATTTT. Its translation is CASSLLAGQPQHF.

This clone was detected a few times. The chain links TRBV5-1 to TRBJ2-1, with a possible D match to TRBD1 (5 bases). Germline-derived CDR1 and CDR2 are SGHRS and YFSETQ. V gave up 4 bases and J gave up 10 bases, with 12 bases separating them. The CDR3 is made up of 12 amino acids. The CDR3 reads CASSQTTAEQFF. Written as DNA, the CDR3 is TGCGCCAGCAGCCAAACGACAGCCGAGCAGTTCTTC.

The gene calls are TRBV30 and TRBJ1-6, with 9 bases that match TRBD1. Unmatched junction bases numbered 19, after V lost 7 bases and J lost 6 bases. Germline V gene data show CDR1 as GTSNPN and CDR2 as SVGIG (reference sequence). This CDR3 is 18 amino acids long. Here the CDR3 DNA reads TGTGCCTCCAATGGGGGACAGGGCGGGAATTCGGGTAATTCACCCCTCCACTTT. Protein sequence: CASNGGQGGNSGNSPLHF. Based on the CDR3 plus reference TRBV30 and TRBJ1-6, the full variable domain is SQTIHQWPATLVQPVGSPLSLECTVEGTSNPNLYWYRQAAGRGLQLLFYSVGIGQISSEVPQNLSASRPQDRQFILSSKKLLLSDSGFYLCASNGGQGGNSGNSPLHFGNGTRLTVT.